This record concerns one TCR beta chain sequence. This sample is drawn from a study of blood T cell repertoires in COVID-19. For the study at large: COVID-19 samples collected from the United States, Italy and Spain covered acute and convalescent phases. The analysed material was cDNA or gDNA that came from T cells, B-cell-depleted T cells, or PBMCs.

Trimming pared 3 bases from V and 7 bases from J, leaving 16 bases between. From germline, CDR1 is SGDLS and CDR2 YYNGEE. This CDR3 is 15 amino acids long. Measured with immunoSEQ multiplex PCR; TCRdb has only the in-frame clones, and not every one. This sample carries around 250,000 clones, roughly nine tenths of them seen once, and the ten largest clones take less than 5%. This chain uses TRBV9 with TRBJ2-2; D gene unclear. The sequenced sample consisted of peripheral blood. The sequence was obtained from a middle-aged woman who had recovered from COVID-19. The CDR3 loop is CASSDSPTFIGELFF. CDR3 DNA sequence: TGTGCCAGCAGCGACAGCCCTACTTTTATCGGGGAGCTGTTTTTT.